The clone carrying this T cell receptor (beta chain) was counted at least ten times. Germline V CDR1 and CDR2: MNHEY, SVGAGI. The CDR3 is 16 amino acids. V lost 5 bases and J lost 5; bases outside the gene matches: 12. Preparing the TCRbeta library involved the use of unique molecular identifiers. TCRdb recomputed calls from the PCR reads with MiXCR, one row per CDR3 protein. This table has approximately 250,000 distinct CDR3 sequences, approximately 9.7% appearing once. These data come from a study of T-cell reconstitution after alpha-beta-depleted transplantation in children. This chain links TRBV6-5 with TRBJ2-1; 7 bases map to TRBD2. The input for sequencing was PBMCs from the stem cell graft donor, taken from the stem cell graft. The source of this sequence is a human donor who donated a stem cell graft to a child with SCID. The CDR3 DNA follows: TGTGCCAGCAGTCGACTTTGGGGGGGGGATCACAATGAGCAGTTCTTC. Its translation is CASSRLWGGDHNEQFF.